This T cell receptor beta chain stems from a study of blood T cell repertoires in COVID-19. In the study overall: COVID-19 samples collected from the United States, Italy and Spain covered acute and convalescent phases. From T cells, B-cell-depleted T cells, or PBMCs came the material, which was cDNA or gDNA.

Authors' data handling: For nucleated cells, counts were estimated from reference gene primer amplification. Using immunoSEQ multiplex PCR, the repertoire was profiled, and TCRdb retains in-frame clones only, with some absent. Clone size and V and J calls were adopted from that table, with D and trimming inferred from the DNA. There are some 120,000 clones in the sample; more than 75% occur only once, and around 3.6% lies in the top ten. The CDR3 runs to 17 residues. V lost 0 bases, J lost 0 bases, and 13 bases lay in between. Germline V gives CDR1 SGDLS, CDR2 YYNGEE. The chain carries TRBV9 and TRBJ2-1; a weak D match, TRBD2 (6 bases). The clonotype was recovered from a man aged 45-65 years with active COVID-19. The sample comprised peripheral blood. CDR3: CASSVDLGGVSYNEQFF. CDR3 coding DNA: TGTGCCAGCAGCGTAGATCTGGGGGGAGTCTCCTACAATGAGCAGTTCTTC.